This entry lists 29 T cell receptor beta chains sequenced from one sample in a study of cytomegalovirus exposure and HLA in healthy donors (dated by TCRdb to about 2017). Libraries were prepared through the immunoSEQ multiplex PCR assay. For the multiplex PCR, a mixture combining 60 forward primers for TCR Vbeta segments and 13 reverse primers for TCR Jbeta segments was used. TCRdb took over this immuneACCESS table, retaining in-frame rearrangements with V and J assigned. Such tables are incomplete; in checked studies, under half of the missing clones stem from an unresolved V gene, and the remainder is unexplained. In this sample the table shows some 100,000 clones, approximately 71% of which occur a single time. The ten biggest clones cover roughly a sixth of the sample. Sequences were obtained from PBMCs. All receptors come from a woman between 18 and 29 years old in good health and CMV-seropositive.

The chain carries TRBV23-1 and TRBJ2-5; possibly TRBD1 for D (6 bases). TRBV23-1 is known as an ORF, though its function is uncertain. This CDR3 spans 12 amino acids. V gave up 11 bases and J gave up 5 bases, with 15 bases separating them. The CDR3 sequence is CASYQGNETQYF. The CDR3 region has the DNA TGCGCCTCCTACCAGGGGAATGAGACCCAGTACTTC.

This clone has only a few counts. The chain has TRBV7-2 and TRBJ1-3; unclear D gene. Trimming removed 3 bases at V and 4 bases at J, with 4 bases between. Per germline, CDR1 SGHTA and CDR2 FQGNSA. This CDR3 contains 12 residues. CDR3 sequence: CASSFEGNTIYF. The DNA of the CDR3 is TGTGCCAGCAGCTTTGAGGGAAACACCATATATTTT.

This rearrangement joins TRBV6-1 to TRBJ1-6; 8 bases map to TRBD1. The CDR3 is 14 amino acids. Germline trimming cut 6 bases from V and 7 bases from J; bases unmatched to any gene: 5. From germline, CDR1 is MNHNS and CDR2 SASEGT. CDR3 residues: CASSRQGRNSPLHF. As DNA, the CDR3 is TGTGCCAGCAGCAGACAGGGGCGGAATTCACCCCTCCACTTT.

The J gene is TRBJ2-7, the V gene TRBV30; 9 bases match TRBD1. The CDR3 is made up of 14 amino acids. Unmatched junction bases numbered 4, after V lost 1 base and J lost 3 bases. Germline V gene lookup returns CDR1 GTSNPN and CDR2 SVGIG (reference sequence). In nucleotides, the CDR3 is TGTGCCTGGAGTGGGGGGACAGGGCTCTACGAGCAGTACTTC. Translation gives CAWSGGTGLYEQYF.

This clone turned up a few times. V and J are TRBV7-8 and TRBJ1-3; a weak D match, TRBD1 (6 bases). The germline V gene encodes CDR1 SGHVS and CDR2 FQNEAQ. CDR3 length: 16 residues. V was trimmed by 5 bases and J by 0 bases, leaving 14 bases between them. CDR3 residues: CASSLISGASGNTIYF. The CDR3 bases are TGTGCCAGCAGCCTCATCTCAGGGGCCTCTGGAAACACCATATATTTT.

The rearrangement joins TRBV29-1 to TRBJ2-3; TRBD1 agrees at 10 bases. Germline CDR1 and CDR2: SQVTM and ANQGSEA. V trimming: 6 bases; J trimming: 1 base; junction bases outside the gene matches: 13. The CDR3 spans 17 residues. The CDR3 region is CSVAAGQGVSGTDTQYF. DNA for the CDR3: TGCAGCGTCGCCGCCGGACAGGGGGTGAGCGGCACAGATACGCAGTATTTT.

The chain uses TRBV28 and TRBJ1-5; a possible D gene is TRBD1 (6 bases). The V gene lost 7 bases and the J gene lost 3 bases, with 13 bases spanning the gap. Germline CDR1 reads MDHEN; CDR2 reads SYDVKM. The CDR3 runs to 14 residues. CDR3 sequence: CASIPGHLNQPQHF. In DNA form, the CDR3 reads TGTGCCAGCATACCGGGACATCTCAATCAGCCCCAGCATTTT.

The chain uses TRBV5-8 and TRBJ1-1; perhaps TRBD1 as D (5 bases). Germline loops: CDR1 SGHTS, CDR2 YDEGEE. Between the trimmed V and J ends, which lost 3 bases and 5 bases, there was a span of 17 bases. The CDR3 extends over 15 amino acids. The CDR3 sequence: CASSSSGGPGTEAFF. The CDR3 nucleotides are TGTGCCAGCAGCTCCTCCGGGGGACCAGGGACTGAAGCTTTCTTT.

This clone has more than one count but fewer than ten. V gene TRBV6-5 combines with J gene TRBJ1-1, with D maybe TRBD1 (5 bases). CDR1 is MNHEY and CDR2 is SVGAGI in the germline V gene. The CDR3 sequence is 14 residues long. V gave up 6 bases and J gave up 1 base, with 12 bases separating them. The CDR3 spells CASSGRRENTEAFF. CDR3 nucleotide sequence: TGTGCCAGCAGCGGGCGCAGGGAGAACACTGAAGCTTTCTTT.

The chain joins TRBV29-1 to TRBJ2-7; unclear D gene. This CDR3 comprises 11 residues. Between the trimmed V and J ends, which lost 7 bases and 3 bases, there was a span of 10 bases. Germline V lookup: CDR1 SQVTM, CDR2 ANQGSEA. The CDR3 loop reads CSAETVYEQYF. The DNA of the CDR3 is TGCAGCGCCGAGACTGTCTACGAGCAGTACTTC.

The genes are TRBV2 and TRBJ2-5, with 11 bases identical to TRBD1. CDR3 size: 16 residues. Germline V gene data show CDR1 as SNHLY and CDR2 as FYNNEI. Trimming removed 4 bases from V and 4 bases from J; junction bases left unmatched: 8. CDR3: CASSARAGTGGETQYF. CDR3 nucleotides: TGTGCCAGCAGTGCCCGCGCCGGGACAGGGGGAGAGACCCAGTACTTC.

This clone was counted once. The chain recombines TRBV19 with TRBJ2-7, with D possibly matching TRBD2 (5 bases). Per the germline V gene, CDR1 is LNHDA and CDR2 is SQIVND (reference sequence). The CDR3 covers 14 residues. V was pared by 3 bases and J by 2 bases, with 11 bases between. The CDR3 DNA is TGTGCCAGTAGTATGGTGGCGGGCCCCTACGAGCAGTACTTC. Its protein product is CASSMVAGPYEQYF.

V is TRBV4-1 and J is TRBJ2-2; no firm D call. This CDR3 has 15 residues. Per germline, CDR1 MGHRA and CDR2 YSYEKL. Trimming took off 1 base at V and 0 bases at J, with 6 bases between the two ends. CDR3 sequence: CASSQVTANTGELFF. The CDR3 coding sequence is TGCGCCAGCAGCCAAGTGACTGCGAACACCGGGGAGCTGTTTTTT.

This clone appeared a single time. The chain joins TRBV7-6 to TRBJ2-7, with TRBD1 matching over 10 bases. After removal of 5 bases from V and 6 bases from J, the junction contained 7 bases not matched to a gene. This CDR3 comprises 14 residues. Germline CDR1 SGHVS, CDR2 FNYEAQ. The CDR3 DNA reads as TGTGCCAGCAGCCCCCGACAGGGGGCCCTCGAGCAGTACTTC. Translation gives CASSPRQGALEQYF.

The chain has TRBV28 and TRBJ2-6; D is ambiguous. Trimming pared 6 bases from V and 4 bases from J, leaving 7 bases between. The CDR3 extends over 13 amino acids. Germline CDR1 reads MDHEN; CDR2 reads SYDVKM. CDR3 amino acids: CASSPSGANVLTF. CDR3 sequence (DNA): TGTGCCAGCAGCCCGTCCGGGGCCAACGTCCTGACTTTC.

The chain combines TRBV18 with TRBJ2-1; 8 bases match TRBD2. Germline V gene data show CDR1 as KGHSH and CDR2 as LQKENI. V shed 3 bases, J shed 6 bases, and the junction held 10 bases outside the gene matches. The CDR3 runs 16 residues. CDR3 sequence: CASSPLSGTTSNEQFF. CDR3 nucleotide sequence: TGTGCCAGCTCACCTCTTAGCGGGACCACCTCCAATGAGCAGTTCTTC.

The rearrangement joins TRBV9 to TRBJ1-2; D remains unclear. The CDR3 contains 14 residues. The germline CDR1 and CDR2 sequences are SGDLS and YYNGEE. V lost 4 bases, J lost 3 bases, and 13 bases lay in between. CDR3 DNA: TGTGCCAGCAGCCCATGGGGAGAAGACTATGGCTACACCTTC. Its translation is CASSPWGEDYGYTF.

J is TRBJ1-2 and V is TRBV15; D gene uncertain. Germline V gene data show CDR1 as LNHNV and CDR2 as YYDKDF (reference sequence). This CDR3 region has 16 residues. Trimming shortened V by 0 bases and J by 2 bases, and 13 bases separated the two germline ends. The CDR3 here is CATSRDLGTVNYGYTF. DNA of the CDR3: TGTGCCACCAGCAGAGATCTAGGTACTGTGAACTATGGCTACACCTTC.

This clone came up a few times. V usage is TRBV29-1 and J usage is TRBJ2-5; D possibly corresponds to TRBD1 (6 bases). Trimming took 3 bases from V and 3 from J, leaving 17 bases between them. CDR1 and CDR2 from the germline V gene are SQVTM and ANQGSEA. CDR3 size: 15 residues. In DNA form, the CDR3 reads TGCAGCGTTGAGGCGGCACAGGGCCGGAAAGAGACCCAGTACTTC. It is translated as CSVEAAQGRKETQYF.

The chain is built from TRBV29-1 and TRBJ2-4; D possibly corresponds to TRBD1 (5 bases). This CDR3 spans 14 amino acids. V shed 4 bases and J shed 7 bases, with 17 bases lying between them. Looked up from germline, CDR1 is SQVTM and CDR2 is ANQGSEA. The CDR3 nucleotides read TGCAGCGTTGCGGACACCCGGTTGGGGAACATTCAGTACTTC. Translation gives CSVADTRLGNIQYF.

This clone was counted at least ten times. For the CDR3, the DNA is TGTGCCAGCAGTCAACAGGGGGCAAACTATGGCTACACCTTC. It yields the protein CASSQQGANYGYTF. The chain uses TRBV27 and TRBJ1-2; the match to TRBD1 covers 9 bases. Germline V gives CDR1 MNHEY, CDR2 SMNVEV (reference sequence). With 5 bases clipped from V and 2 bases from J, the junction kept 3 bases outside the gene matches. CDR3 length: 14 amino acids.

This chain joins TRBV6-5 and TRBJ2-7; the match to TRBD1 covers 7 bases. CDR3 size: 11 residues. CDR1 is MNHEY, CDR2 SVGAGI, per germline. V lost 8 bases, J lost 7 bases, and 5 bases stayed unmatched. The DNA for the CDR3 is TGTGCCAGCGGGACAGTGGAGGAGCAGTACTTC. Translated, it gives CASGTVEEQYF.

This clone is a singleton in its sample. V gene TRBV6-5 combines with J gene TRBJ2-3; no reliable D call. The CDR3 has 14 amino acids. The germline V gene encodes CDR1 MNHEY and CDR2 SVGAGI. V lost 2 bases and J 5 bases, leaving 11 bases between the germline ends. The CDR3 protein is CASSYNLEGDTQYF. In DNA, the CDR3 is TGTGCCAGCAGTTACAATCTAGAAGGAGATACGCAGTATTTT.

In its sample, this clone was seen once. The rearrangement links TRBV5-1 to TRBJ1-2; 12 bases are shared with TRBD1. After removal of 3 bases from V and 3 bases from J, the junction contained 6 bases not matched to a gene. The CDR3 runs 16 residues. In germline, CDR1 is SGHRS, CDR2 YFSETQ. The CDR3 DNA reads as TGCGCCAGCAGCTCTCCCGGGACAGGGGGCGACTATGGCTACACCTTC. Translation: CASSSPGTGGDYGYTF. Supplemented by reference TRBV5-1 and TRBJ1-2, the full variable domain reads KAGVTQTPRYLIKTRGQQVTLSCSPISGHRSVSWYQQTPGQGLQFLFEYFSETQRNKGNFPGRFSGRQFSNSRSEMNVSTLELGDSALYLCASSSPGTGGDYGYTFGSGTRLTVV.

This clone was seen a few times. DNA of the CDR3: TGTGCCAGCAGCTTGGCCGGGACAGGGACAGATACGCAGTATTTT. Protein: CASSLAGTGTDTQYF. The rearrangement joins TRBV5-6 to TRBJ2-3; 9 bases map to TRBD1. This CDR3 is 15 amino acids long. V lost 0 bases to trimming and J lost 3 bases; unmatched junction nucleotides: 2. Germline-derived CDR1 and CDR2 are SGHDT and YYEEEE. Based on the CDR3 plus reference TRBV5-6 and TRBJ2-3, the full variable domain is DAGVTQSPTHLIKTRGQQVTLRCSPKSGHDTVSWYQQALGQGPQFIFQYYEEEERQRGNFPDRFSGHQFPNYSSELNVNALLLGDSALYLCASSLAGTGTDTQYFGPGTRLTVL.

The CDR3 coding sequence is TGTGCCAGTAGTGTCCGACAGGGTTTCGGCTACACCTTC. Translated, it gives CASSVRQGFGYTF. The chain carries TRBV19 and TRBJ1-2, with TRBD1 identical over 7 bases. V lost 5 bases, J lost 8 bases, and 8 bases stayed unmatched. The germline gives CDR1 LNHDA, CDR2 SQIVND (reference sequence). The CDR3 length is 13 residues.

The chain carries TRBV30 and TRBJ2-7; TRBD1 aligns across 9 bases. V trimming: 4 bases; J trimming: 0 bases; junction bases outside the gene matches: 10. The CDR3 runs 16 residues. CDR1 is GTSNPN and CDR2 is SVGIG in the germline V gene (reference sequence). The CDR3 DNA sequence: TGTGCCTGGACTCCTCCGGGACAGGGAAGCTCCTACGAGCAGTACTTC. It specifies CAWTPPGQGSSYEQYF.

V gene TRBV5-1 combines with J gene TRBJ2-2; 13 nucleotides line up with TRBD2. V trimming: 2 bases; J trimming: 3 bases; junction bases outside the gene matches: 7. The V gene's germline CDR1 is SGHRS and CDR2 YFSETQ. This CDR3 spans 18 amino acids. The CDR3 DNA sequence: TGCGCCAGCAGCTTCGGACTAGCGGGGGCCGTGGACACCGGGGAGCTGTTTTTT. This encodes CASSFGLAGAVDTGELFF.

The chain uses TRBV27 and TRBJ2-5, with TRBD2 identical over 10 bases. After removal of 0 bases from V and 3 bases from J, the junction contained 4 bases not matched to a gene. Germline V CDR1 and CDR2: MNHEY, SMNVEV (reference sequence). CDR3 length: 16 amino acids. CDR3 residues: CASSLSRAGGKETQYF. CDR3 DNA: TGTGCCAGCAGTTTATCCCGAGCGGGGGGGAAAGAGACCCAGTACTTC.